The rows below give T cell receptor beta chains drawn from one sample of a study of blood T cell repertoires in COVID-19. TCRdb's table, derived via immunoSEQ multiplex PCR, lists solely in-frame clones and lacks some. The table records about 100,000 clones, about 80% of them present only once. Sequencing was performed on peripheral blood. These receptors were collected from a woman in her 70s with acute or convalescent COVID-19. Both conserved end residues are part of each CDR3. The D gene is left open where the match is weak. Size is stated for part of the rows, as once, few or many counts, or as a class when the clone is expanded.

d_gene: NA
j_gene: TRBJ2-2
len: 17
abundance: few
v_gene: TRBV7-2
CDR3nt: TGTGCCAGCAGCTTAGTAACAGGGTTCGTAAGGACCGGGGAGCTGTTTTTT
CDR3aa: CASSLVTGFVRTGELFF

d_gene: TRBD2
j_gene: TRBJ2-7
len: 14
abundance: NA
v_gene: TRBV7-3
CDR3nt: TGTGCCAGCAGCTCGGGACTAGCGGGGGCCGAGCAGTACTTC
CDR3aa: CASSSGLAGAEQYF

d_gene: NA
j_gene: TRBJ2-2
len: 14
abundance: NA
v_gene: TRBV19
CDR3nt: TGTGCCAGTAGTATTCGTGAGGGATCCGGGGAGCTGTTTTTT
CDR3aa: CASSIREGSGELFF

d_gene: TRBD1
j_gene: TRBJ2-1
len: 15
abundance: NA
v_gene: TRBV5-1
CDR3nt: TGCGCCAGCAGCCAATTGGGACAGGAGAACAATGAGCAGTTCTTC
CDR3aa: CASSQLGQENNEQFF

d_gene: TRBD2
j_gene: TRBJ2-3
len: 15
abundance: NA
v_gene: TRBV19
CDR3nt: TGTGCCACCCGGACTAGCGGGGGGATAGCAGATACGCAGTATTTT
CDR3aa: CATRTSGGIADTQYF

d_gene: NA
j_gene: TRBJ2-2
len: 16
abundance: NA
v_gene: TRBV19
CDR3nt: TGTGCCAGTAGTATAGTTCAGACTGCGAACACCGGGGAGCTGTTTTTT
CDR3aa: CASSIVQTANTGELFF

d_gene: NA
j_gene: TRBJ1-1
len: 12
abundance: NA
v_gene: TRBV7-9
CDR3nt: TGTGCCAGCAGCTTAGGGGCCGCTGGGGCTTTCTTT
CDR3aa: CASSLGAAGAFF

d_gene: NA
j_gene: TRBJ2-7
len: 17
abundance: NA
v_gene: TRBV18
CDR3nt: TGTGCCAGCTCACCAACATCTGGCGGGGCCGGCTCCTACGAGCAGTACTTC
CDR3aa: CASSPTSGGAGSYEQYF

d_gene: NA
j_gene: TRBJ1-6
len: 15
abundance: NA
v_gene: TRBV7-3
CDR3nt: TGTGCCAGCAGTTCCCGGGAGGGAGGGAATTCACCCCTCCACTTT
CDR3aa: CASSSREGGNSPLHF

d_gene: NA
j_gene: TRBJ1-1
len: 13
abundance: NA
v_gene: TRBV2
CDR3nt: TGTGCCAGCAGTGTATTCCGGGATACTGAAGCTTTCTTT
CDR3aa: CASSVFRDTEAFF

d_gene: NA
j_gene: TRBJ2-6
len: 16
abundance: NA
v_gene: TRBV5-1
CDR3nt: TGCGCCAGCAGCGTGGACGGAGGCTCTGGGGCCAACGTCCTGACTTTC
CDR3aa: CASSVDGGSGANVLTF

d_gene: NA
j_gene: TRBJ1-5
len: 15
abundance: NA
v_gene: TRBV6-5
CDR3nt: TGTGCCAGCAGTTACTCTACAGGGCCCGATCAGCCCCAGCATTTT
CDR3aa: CASSYSTGPDQPQHF

d_gene: TRBD1
j_gene: TRBJ2-3
len: 14
abundance: NA
v_gene: TRBV11-3
CDR3nt: TGTGCCAGCAGCCCTCGGACAGGGGCAGATACGCAGTATTTT
CDR3aa: CASSPRTGADTQYF

d_gene: TRBD2
j_gene: TRBJ2-3
len: 17
abundance: few
v_gene: TRBV3-1/TRBV3-2
CDR3nt: TGTGCCAGCAGCCCAAGAAGGCAAGGACTAGGGACAGATACGCAGTATTTT
CDR3aa: CASSPRRQGLGTDTQYF

d_gene: TRBD1
j_gene: TRBJ1-4
len: 15
abundance: NA
v_gene: TRBV7-9
CDR3nt: TGTGCCAGCAGCGCCCGACAGGGGACTAATGAAAAACTGTTTTTT
CDR3aa: CASSARQGTNEKLFF

d_gene: TRBD2
j_gene: TRBJ2-3
len: 16
abundance: NA
v_gene: TRBV6-1
CDR3nt: TGTGCCAGCAGTGAAGGCCTAGCGGGGGGGTATCGGACGCAGTATTTT
CDR3aa: CASSEGLAGGYRTQYF

d_gene: TRBD1
j_gene: TRBJ2-3
len: 15
abundance: NA
v_gene: TRBV27
CDR3nt: TGTGCCAGCAGTTTTGGACAGGGCAGCACAGATACGCAGTATTTT
CDR3aa: CASSFGQGSTDTQYF

d_gene: NA
j_gene: TRBJ1-1
len: 16
abundance: NA
v_gene: TRBV28
CDR3nt: TGTGCCAGCAGTTTTTTTACAGGACCGGCGAACACTGAAGCTTTCTTT
CDR3aa: CASSFFTGPANTEAFF

d_gene: NA
j_gene: TRBJ2-1
len: 15
abundance: NA
v_gene: TRBV11-3
CDR3nt: TGTGCCAGCAGCTCCCGAGCATCCTTCTCCAATGAGCAGTTCTTC
CDR3aa: CASSSRASFSNEQFF

d_gene: TRBD2
j_gene: TRBJ2-5
len: 13
abundance: NA
v_gene: TRBV19
CDR3nt: TGTGCCAGTAGTTCACTAGCGGGGGAGACCCAGTACTTC
CDR3aa: CASSSLAGETQYF

d_gene: TRBD1
j_gene: TRBJ1-4
len: 14
abundance: NA
v_gene: TRBV2
CDR3nt: TGTGCCAGCAGGAGGGACAGGTCTGATGAAAAACTGTTTTTT
CDR3aa: CASRRDRSDEKLFF

d_gene: NA
j_gene: TRBJ2-5
len: 13
abundance: NA
v_gene: TRBV13
CDR3nt: TGTGCCAGCAGGGCTCGTGGCGGGGAGACCCAGTACTTC
CDR3aa: CASRARGGETQYF

d_gene: NA
j_gene: TRBJ1-6
len: 17
abundance: few
v_gene: TRBV10-3
CDR3nt: TGTGCCATCAGTGACTTGGCAGCGAGCTCCTATAATTCACCCCTCCACTTT
CDR3aa: CAISDLAASSYNSPLHF

d_gene: NA
j_gene: TRBJ1-5
len: 14
abundance: NA
v_gene: TRBV11-2
CDR3nt: TGTGCCAGCAGCCCCTACGGGGGGGACCAGCCCCAGCATTTT
CDR3aa: CASSPYGGDQPQHF

d_gene: NA
j_gene: TRBJ2-1
len: 16
abundance: NA
v_gene: TRBV14
CDR3nt: TGTGCCAGCAGCCACTTCGGGGGGCCCTCCTACAATGAGCAGTTCTTC
CDR3aa: CASSHFGGPSYNEQFF

d_gene: NA
j_gene: TRBJ2-1
len: 15
abundance: once
v_gene: TRBV21-1
CDR3nt: TGTGCCAGCAGCAAAGGACAGGGGGGAGGGAATGAGCAGTTCTTC
CDR3aa: CASSKGQGGGNEQFF

d_gene: NA
j_gene: TRBJ2-5
len: 13
abundance: NA
v_gene: TRBV3-1/TRBV3-2
CDR3nt: TGTGCCAGCAGCTCTCCGGACGGGGGGACCCAGTACTTC
CDR3aa: CASSSPDGGTQYF

d_gene: NA
j_gene: TRBJ1-5
len: 13
abundance: NA
v_gene: TRBV4-1
CDR3nt: TGCGCCAGCAGCCAGGGGGAGGATCAGCCCCAGCATTTT
CDR3aa: CASSQGEDQPQHF

d_gene: TRBD1
j_gene: TRBJ1-5
len: 20
abundance: few
v_gene: TRBV6-2/TRBV6-3
CDR3nt: TGTGCCAGCAGTTACTCGATGATTCTCAGGGGGCAACTTGGGGATCAGCCCCAGCATTTT
CDR3aa: CASSYSMILRGQLGDQPQHF

d_gene: TRBD2
j_gene: TRBJ2-5
len: 20
abundance: NA
v_gene: TRBV5-1
CDR3nt: TGCGCCAGCAGCGGGGGTGGTTTGACGACTAGCGGGGAATGGGGTGAGACCCAGTACTTC
CDR3aa: CASSGGGLTTSGEWGETQYF

d_gene: TRBD2
j_gene: TRBJ2-3
len: 15
abundance: NA
v_gene: TRBV6-5
CDR3nt: TGTGCCAGCCTAGCGGGCGCCCCAAGCACAGATACGCAGTATTTT
CDR3aa: CASLAGAPSTDTQYF

d_gene: NA
j_gene: TRBJ2-3
len: 15
abundance: NA
v_gene: TRBV20-1
CDR3nt: TGCAGTGCTAGTAATCGCAGGCCTGGCACAGATACGCAGTATTTT
CDR3aa: CSASNRRPGTDTQYF

d_gene: NA
j_gene: TRBJ1-2
len: 18
abundance: NA
v_gene: TRBV28
CDR3nt: TGTGCCAGCAGTCCCACATCCGGGACAACCCTATGGCCGTCTAAAGTCGGATTC
CDR3aa: CASSPTSGTTLWPSKVGF

d_gene: TRBD1
j_gene: TRBJ2-5
len: 13
abundance: NA
v_gene: TRBV19
CDR3nt: TGTGCCATCTCAAGGGGGCACCAAGAGACCCAGTACTTC
CDR3aa: CAISRGHQETQYF

d_gene: NA
j_gene: TRBJ2-6
len: 17
abundance: few
v_gene: TRBV21-1
CDR3nt: TGTGCCAGCAGCAAAGCGCTAAAAGGGGCTGGGGCCAACGTCCTGACTTTC
CDR3aa: CASSKALKGAGANVLTF

d_gene: NA
j_gene: TRBJ1-1
len: 13
abundance: NA
v_gene: TRBV30
CDR3nt: TGTGCCTGGAGTGATTCAGGGTACACTGAAGCTTTCTTT
CDR3aa: CAWSDSGYTEAFF

d_gene: TRBD1
j_gene: TRBJ1-1
len: 16
abundance: NA
v_gene: TRBV9
CDR3nt: TGTGCCAGCAGCGTAGAGTTGACAGGGATGAACACTGAAGCTTTCTTT
CDR3aa: CASSVELTGMNTEAFF

d_gene: NA
j_gene: TRBJ1-1
len: 12
abundance: few
v_gene: TRBV29-1
CDR3nt: TGCAGCGTTGATGATACAGGCACTGAAGCTTTCTTT
CDR3aa: CSVDDTGTEAFF

d_gene: NA
j_gene: TRBJ2-7
len: 14
abundance: NA
v_gene: TRBV5-4
CDR3nt: TGTGCCAGCCGGCGGGACGGGACCGACTTCGAGCAGTACTTC
CDR3aa: CASRRDGTDFEQYF

d_gene: NA
j_gene: TRBJ2-7
len: 14
abundance: NA
v_gene: TRBV14
CDR3nt: TGTGCCAGCAGCCACCTCTCACAGTCCTACGAGCAGTACTTC
CDR3aa: CASSHLSQSYEQYF

d_gene: NA
j_gene: TRBJ2-1
len: 12
abundance: NA
v_gene: TRBV7-3
CDR3nt: TGTGCCAGCAGCTCGCAAAGCGGGGAGCAGTTCTTC
CDR3aa: CASSSQSGEQFF

d_gene: TRBD1
j_gene: TRBJ1-1
len: 14
abundance: once
v_gene: TRBV5-1
CDR3nt: TGCGCCAGCAGCTCCGGGACAGGGAACACTGAAGCTTTCTTT
CDR3aa: CASSSGTGNTEAFF

d_gene: TRBD1
j_gene: TRBJ1-4
len: 14
abundance: NA
v_gene: TRBV6-5
CDR3nt: TGTGCCAGCAGTCGACAGGGAGGTAATGAAAAACTGTTTTTT
CDR3aa: CASSRQGGNEKLFF

d_gene: TRBD1
j_gene: TRBJ1-1
len: 15
abundance: many
v_gene: TRBV29-1
CDR3nt: TGCAGCGTTGATGACCGGGACAGCATGAACACTGAAGCTTTCTTT
CDR3aa: CSVDDRDSMNTEAFF

d_gene: NA
j_gene: TRBJ2-3
len: 15
abundance: once
v_gene: TRBV12-5
CDR3nt: TGTGCTAGTGCCGGGGGGACACTCCTCGGAGATACGCAGTATTTT
CDR3aa: CASAGGTLLGDTQYF

d_gene: TRBD2
j_gene: TRBJ2-3
len: 15
abundance: once
v_gene: TRBV5-1
CDR3nt: TGCGCCAGCAGCCGTACTAGCGGGGTAACAGATACGCAGTATTTT
CDR3aa: CASSRTSGVTDTQYF

d_gene: TRBD1
j_gene: TRBJ2-2
len: 14
abundance: NA
v_gene: TRBV3-1/TRBV3-2
CDR3nt: TGTGCCAGTACCGGGACAGAGAACACCGGGGAGCTGTTTTTT
CDR3aa: CASTGTENTGELFF

d_gene: NA
j_gene: TRBJ1-2
len: 13
abundance: NA
v_gene: TRBV12-3/TRBV12-4
CDR3nt: TGTGCCAGCAGTTTAGATCAGGGTTATGGCTACACCTTC
CDR3aa: CASSLDQGYGYTF

d_gene: NA
j_gene: TRBJ1-1
len: 13
abundance: NA
v_gene: TRBV11-3
CDR3nt: TGTGCCAGCAGTTTACTCCGGGACACTGAAGCTTTCTTT
CDR3aa: CASSLLRDTEAFF

d_gene: NA
j_gene: TRBJ2-5
len: 15
abundance: NA
v_gene: TRBV5-6
CDR3nt: TGTGCCAGCAGCCGCTTGGAGGGGTTCCAAGAGACCCAGTACTTC
CDR3aa: CASSRLEGFQETQYF

d_gene: TRBD1
j_gene: TRBJ1-4
len: 14
abundance: few
v_gene: TRBV4-3
CDR3nt: TGCGCCAGCAGCCCGACAGGGGCCGATGAAAAACTGTTTTTT
CDR3aa: CASSPTGADEKLFF

d_gene: NA
j_gene: TRBJ2-1
len: 12
abundance: few
v_gene: TRBV30
CDR3nt: TGTGCCTCTGGGGGGGCCCTTATCGAGCAGTTCTTC
CDR3aa: CASGGALIEQFF

d_gene: NA
j_gene: TRBJ1-2
len: 14
abundance: NA
v_gene: TRBV5-1
CDR3nt: TGCGCCAGCAGCCCCTCGGGGGGCGACTATGGCTACACCTTC
CDR3aa: CASSPSGGDYGYTF

d_gene: TRBD1
j_gene: TRBJ1-1
len: 13
abundance: NA
v_gene: TRBV28
CDR3nt: TGTGCCAGCAGCCCGACAGGGGGCACTGAAGCTTTCTTT
CDR3aa: CASSPTGGTEAFF

d_gene: TRBD2
j_gene: TRBJ2-1
len: 16
abundance: few
v_gene: TRBV11-3
CDR3nt: TGTGCCAGCAGCCCCCGACTAGCGGGGGATTACAATGAGCAGTTCTTC
CDR3aa: CASSPRLAGDYNEQFF

d_gene: TRBD1
j_gene: TRBJ2-3
len: 13
abundance: NA
v_gene: TRBV5-1
CDR3nt: TGCGCCAGCAGCTTGGCCGTTGACAGGGATAAGTATTTT
CDR3aa: CASSLAVDRDKYF

d_gene: TRBD1
j_gene: TRBJ1-2
len: 14
abundance: NA
v_gene: TRBV2
CDR3nt: TGTGCCAGCAGTCGACGAGAGGGGGCGAAAGGCTACACCTTC
CDR3aa: CASSRREGAKGYTF

d_gene: NA
j_gene: TRBJ2-1
len: 15
abundance: NA
v_gene: TRBV19
CDR3nt: TGTGCCGCCCGGTCGGGCGGGGCTATATACAATGAGCAGTTCTTC
CDR3aa: CAARSGGAIYNEQFF